These 30 T cell receptor beta chains were all obtained from the same sample, sequenced in a study of blood T cell repertoires in COVID-19. Data came from immunoSEQ multiplex PCR; TCRdb stores just in-frame clones and leaves some out. The repertoire holds roughly 100,000 clones, about 90% seen once, with more than 4.5% in the top ten. Sequenced material: peripheral blood. These receptors were collected from a woman aged 45-60 years with COVID-19, enrolled during active disease.

This chain uses TRBV18 with TRBJ1-6; no clear D. With 3 bases removed from V and 6 bases from J, the gap between germline ends came to 9 bases. The CDR3 has 14 residues. Germline lookup yields CDR1 KGHSH and CDR2 LQKENI. This chain's CDR3 is CASSPGRINSPLHF. Here the CDR3 DNA reads TGTGCCAGCTCACCGGGCAGGATTAATTCACCCCTCCACTTT.

The rearrangement links TRBV5-1 to TRBJ2-3; 10 bases map to TRBD1. Per germline, CDR1 SGHRS and CDR2 YFSETQ. This CDR3 region has 15 residues. V lost 5 bases, J lost 3 bases, and 6 bases stayed unmatched. CDR3 nucleotide sequence: TGCGCCAGCAGGAGGGACAGGGGCGGTACAGATACGCAGTATTTT. The encoded protein is CASRRDRGGTDTQYF.

The chain has TRBV5-8 and TRBJ1-4, with D possibly being TRBD1 (5 bases). The V end lost 1 base, the J end lost 7 bases, and 14 bases lay between the germline ends. Germline V gene sequence: CDR1 SGHTS, CDR2 YDEGEE. This CDR3 spans 15 amino acids. This chain's CDR3 is CASSLNQGLGEKLFF. The CDR3 DNA reads TGTGCCAGCAGCTTGAATCAGGGTTTGGGTGAAAAACTGTTTTTT.

The chain couples TRBV5-4 to TRBJ2-2; 11 positions agree with TRBD2. Per germline, CDR1 SGHNT and CDR2 YYREEE (reference sequence). The CDR3 has 17 residues. With V trimmed by 4 bases and J by 3 bases, 8 bases remained unmatched. CDR3 amino acids: CASSGSGTSGYTGELFF. Here the CDR3 DNA reads TGTGCCAGCAGCGGATCCGGGACTAGCGGTTACACCGGGGAGCTGTTTTTT.

The V gene is TRBV11-2, the J gene TRBJ1-1; D gene uncertain. The CDR3 covers 14 residues. Germline CDR1 and CDR2: SGHAT and FQNNGV. V gave up 1 base and J gave up 0 bases, with 6 bases separating them. CDR3 DNA: TGTGCCAGCAGCTTAGGTCACATGAACACTGAAGCTTTCTTT. Translating it yields CASSLGHMNTEAFF.

This clone came up once. This sequence joins TRBV9 and TRBJ1-4; TRBD1 is a possible D gene (6 bases). V dropped 4 bases and J dropped 8 bases, with 21 bases sitting between them. Germline V gene data show CDR1 as SGDLS and CDR2 as YYNGEE. The CDR3 sequence is 16 residues long. DNA of the CDR3: TGTGCCAGCAGCCCACACTCACGGCGGACAGAAGAAAAACTGTTTTTT. It is translated as CASSPHSRRTEEKLFF.

The chain has TRBV12-3 or TRBV12-4 and TRBJ1-1; tentative D call: TRBD1 (6 bases). Trimming took 6 bases from V and 7 from J, leaving 9 bases between them. The CDR3 runs 11 residues. The CDR3 nucleotides read TGTGCCAGCAGGAGGGGGATTGAAGCTTTCTTT. Translation: CASRRGIEAFF.

This clone was counted a single time. The DNA for the CDR3 is TGCGCCAGCAGCTTGGGGCGGGGGGCCGTCTACGAGCAGTACTTC. Its translation is CASSLGRGAVYEQYF. V usage is TRBV5-1 and J usage is TRBJ2-7, with 8 bases aligning to TRBD2. Germline lookup yields CDR1 SGHRS and CDR2 YFSETQ. This CDR3 has 15 amino acids. The ends lost 0 bases at V and 3 bases at J; junction bases unmatched: 5. The full variable domain, completed using reference TRBV5-1 and TRBJ2-7, is KAGVTQTPRYLIKTRGQQVTLSCSPISGHRSVSWYQQTPGQGLQFLFEYFSETQRNKGNFPGRFSGRQFSNSRSEMNVSTLELGDSALYLCASSLGRGAVYEQYFGPGTRLTVT.

This chain uses TRBV4-1 with TRBJ2-1; 7 bases are shared with TRBD2. Germline V gene lookup returns CDR1 MGHRA and CDR2 YSYEKL. The junction had 13 bases not matched to a gene; V was cut back by 0 bases and J by 8 bases. This CDR3 has 17 amino acids. CDR3 amino acids: CASSQDRASGEVDEQFF. CDR3 DNA: TGCGCCAGCAGCCAAGATCGGGCTAGCGGAGAGGTCGATGAGCAGTTCTTC.

J is TRBJ1-1 and V is TRBV4-3, with a possible D match to TRBD1 (5 bases). Per germline, CDR1 LGHNA and CDR2 YSLEER. This CDR3 region has 14 residues. The V end lost 1 base, the J end lost 3 bases, and 9 bases lay between the germline ends. DNA of the CDR3: TGCGCCAGCAGCCAAGCCCCCAGGGACACTGAAGCTTTCTTT. The encoded protein is CASSQAPRDTEAFF.

A note on this clone: Other nucleotide sequences from this sample produce the same CDR3. The chain couples TRBV7-9 to TRBJ2-5; a possible D gene is TRBD1 (5 bases). V was pared by 0 bases and J by 3 bases, with 8 bases between. The CDR3 has 14 residues. CDR1 and CDR2 (germline): SEHNR, FQNEAQ (reference sequence). In DNA form, the CDR3 reads TGTGCCAGCAGCTTAGCGCCAGGGAAAGAGACCCAGTACTTC. Translated, it gives CASSLAPGKETQYF.

The chain combines TRBV5-1 with TRBJ2-7; possibly TRBD2 for D (6 bases). CDR3 length equals 15 residues. CDR1 SGHRS and CDR2 YFSETQ come from the germline V gene. The V end was cut by 4 bases, the J end by 5 bases, with 19 bases between. The CDR3 sequence is CASSPVRGGMNEQYF. CDR3 coding DNA: TGCGCCAGCAGCCCCGTGAGGGGAGGAATGAACGAGCAGTACTTC.

This clone was picked up a small number of times. The V and J genes are TRBV7-6 and TRBJ2-7; no clear D. Germline values: CDR1 SGHVS, CDR2 FNYEAQ. This CDR3 has 12 amino acids. V lost 5 bases to trimming and J lost 2 bases, with 7 bases between them. The CDR3 region has the DNA TGTGCCAGCAGCCCCTCGGCCTACGAGCAGTACTTC. This encodes CASSPSAYEQYF.

V gene TRBV28 combines with J gene TRBJ2-3; TRBD2 matches 8 bases. With 6 bases clipped from V and 6 bases from J, the junction kept 8 bases outside the gene matches. The CDR3 has 14 amino acids. Germline CDR1 MDHEN, CDR2 SYDVKM. CDR3 DNA: TGTGCCAGCAGGACGGGGGGGCAAGGCGATACGCAGTATTTT. Its protein is CASRTGGQGDTQYF.

This clone has only a few counts. The chain has TRBV15 and TRBJ1-1, with 8 bases aligning to TRBD1. V shed 0 bases, J shed 5 bases, and the junction held 8 bases outside the gene matches. CDR3 length equals 16 residues. Germline CDR1 is LNHNV and CDR2 is YYDKDF (reference sequence). The CDR3 spells CATSRDGQGAKTEAFF. CDR3 sequence (DNA): TGTGCCACCAGCAGAGATGGCCAGGGGGCAAAGACTGAAGCTTTCTTT. Combining the CDR3 with reference TRBV15 and TRBJ1-1 gives the whole variable domain DAMVIQNPRYQVTQFGKPVTLSCSQTLNHNVMYWYQQKSSQAPKLLFHYYDKDFNNEADTPDNFQSRRPNTSFCFLDIRSPGLGDTAMYLCATSRDGQGAKTEAFFGQGTRLTVV.

The J gene is TRBJ2-1, the V gene TRBV11-3, with D tentatively TRBD2 (6 bases). V lost 3 bases and J 5 bases, leaving 14 bases between the germline ends. Germline V gene data show CDR1 as SGHNT and CDR2 as YENEEA. CDR3 length equals 15 residues. DNA for the CDR3: TGTGCCAGCAGCTTTTCTGGACTAATTAACAATGAGCAGTTCTTC. This codes for CASSFSGLINNEQFF.

This rearrangement joins TRBV7-3 to TRBJ1-1; D may be TRBD1 (6 bases). The CDR3 is 13 residues long. V was trimmed by 5 bases and J by 4 bases, leaving 11 bases between them. CDR1 SGHTA and CDR2 FQGTGA come from the germline V gene. CDR3 bases: TGTGCCAGCAGCCCAGGGGTCGGCACTGAAGCTTTCTTT. This sequence encodes CASSPGVGTEAFF.

CDR3 nucleotides: TGCAGCGCCCATGGGGCGGGGGGTCGCACAGATACGCAGTATTTT. Amino acid sequence: CSAHGAGGRTDTQYF. The V and J genes are TRBV29-1 and TRBJ2-3; 8 bases are shared with TRBD2. Germline loops: CDR1 SQVTM, CDR2 ANQGSEA. The V gene end was trimmed by 7 bases and the J gene end by 1 base; junction bases not matched to a gene: 10. The CDR3 is 15 residues long.

In DNA form, the CDR3 reads TGTGCCAGCAGTTTTTCCGGGGGGGTTGAAGCTTTCTTT. Protein product: CASSFSGGVEAFF. V gene TRBV12-3 or TRBV12-4 combines with J gene TRBJ1-1; weak D call: TRBD1 (5 bases). Trimming took off 3 bases at V and 7 bases at J, with 12 bases between the two ends. The CDR3 contains 13 residues.

Points on this clone: Its ends do not fully match the called genes, so a read error is possible. The chain joins TRBV4-1 to TRBJ2-7, with 7 bases lining up with TRBD1. Germline CDR1 reads MGHRA; CDR2 reads YSYEKL. This CDR3 has 14 amino acids. The CDR3: CASSPQGNGYAQYF. The CDR3 DNA is TGCGCCAGCAGCCCACAGGGGAATGGTTACGCGCAGTACTTC.

V and J are TRBV30 and TRBJ1-1, with 9 bases matching TRBD1. Germline V gives CDR1 GTSNPN, CDR2 SVGIG (reference sequence). V was pared by 3 bases and J by 2 bases, with 4 bases of the junction left unmatched. This CDR3 is built from 14 residues. This CDR3 is CAWRQGAGNTEAFF. CDR3 nucleotides: TGTGCCTGGAGACAGGGGGCGGGAAACACTGAAGCTTTCTTT.

The chain combines TRBV28 with TRBJ2-7; 9 positions match TRBD1. V was clipped by 4 bases and J by 6 bases; unmatched bases: 10. The germline V gene has CDR1 MDHEN and CDR2 SYDVKM. CDR3 length equals 15 residues. DNA for the CDR3: TGTGCCAGCAGTTCTCTGGGACAGGGAGGGGGCGAGCAGTACTTC. Translated: CASSSLGQGGGEQYF.

V usage is TRBV3-1 (or the pseudogene TRBV3-2) and J usage is TRBJ2-7; the match to TRBD2 covers 11 bases. Trimming cost V 3 bases and J 10 bases; bases outside gene matches: 2. The CDR3 spans 12 residues. CDR1 and CDR2 (germline): LGHDT, YNNKEL (reference sequence). The CDR3 loop reads CASSHSGGDQYF. The CDR3 DNA follows: TGTGCCAGCAGCCATAGCGGGGGGGATCAGTACTTC.

The J gene is TRBJ1-2, the V gene TRBV21-1; TRBD1, the table's D call, lacks a check against the DNA. TRBV21-1 is deemed a pseudogene. CDR3 length equals 17 residues. CDR3 in amino acids: CASSIETRDRVRGGYTF. CDR3 nucleotides: TGTGCCAGCAGCATAGAGACCCGGGACAGGGTAAGAGGGGGCTACACCTTC.

By proportion, this clone is medium-sized. This chain joins TRBV27 and TRBJ1-5, with 7 nucleotides matching TRBD1. This CDR3 spans 15 amino acids. V gave up 8 bases and J gave up 3 bases; unmatched junction bases: 10. Per germline, CDR1 MNHEY and CDR2 SMNVEV (reference sequence). The CDR3 coding sequence is TGTGCCAGCGGGGCCGGGACAGTTCCCAATCAGCCCCAGCATTTT. Encoded protein: CASGAGTVPNQPQHF.

J is TRBJ2-1 and V is TRBV4-2; D is ambiguous. Trimming stripped 1 base from V and 7 bases from J, with 5 bases between. This CDR3 has 12 amino acids. Germline values: CDR1 LGHNA, CDR2 YNFKEQ. The CDR3 DNA reads TGTGCCAGCAGCCAAGTACTGAATGAGCAGTTCTTC. As protein: CASSQVLNEQFF.

V usage is TRBV29-1 and J usage is TRBJ1-2, with TRBD1 as a possible D gene (5 bases). Germline CDR1 reads SQVTM; CDR2 reads ANQGSEA. The V end was cut by 0 bases, the J end by 3 bases, with 11 bases between. CDR3 size: 14 residues. CDR3 region: CSVEDFGGDYGYTF. As DNA, the CDR3 is TGCAGCGTTGAAGATTTCGGGGGAGACTATGGCTACACCTTC.

The J gene is TRBJ1-3, the V gene TRBV7-9; 7 bases match TRBD1. With 5 bases clipped from V and 0 bases from J, the junction kept 16 bases outside the gene matches. CDR1 and CDR2 (germline): SEHNR, FQNEAQ (reference sequence). This CDR3 spans 19 amino acids. This chain's CDR3 is CASSINRDSRDNSGNTIYF. DNA for the CDR3: TGTGCCAGCAGCATAAACCGGGACAGTCGGGATAACTCTGGAAACACCATATATTTT.

The chain carries TRBV2 and TRBJ2-1, with a weak D call TRBD1 (5 bases). This CDR3 has 14 amino acids. Germline values: CDR1 SNHLY, CDR2 FYNNEI. V lost 3 bases, J lost 2 bases, and 8 bases lay in between. CDR3 sequence: CASSDRVTYNEQFF. The CDR3 DNA follows: TGTGCCAGCAGTGACAGGGTAACCTACAATGAGCAGTTCTTC.

This rearrangement joins TRBV4-1 to TRBJ2-3, with D possibly TRBD1 on 6 matching bases. The CDR3 has 15 amino acids. V was pared by 1 base and J by 4 bases, with 12 bases between. Germline V gives CDR1 MGHRA, CDR2 YSYEKL. This CDR3 is CASSQANRAADTQYF. The CDR3 region has the DNA TGCGCCAGCAGCCAAGCGAACAGGGCGGCAGATACGCAGTATTTT.